Listed here is a single T cell receptor beta chain. The data are from a study of blood T cell repertoires in COVID-19. The wider study: The origin of the acute and convalescent COVID-19 samples was the United States, Italy and Spain. T cells, B-cell-depleted T cells, or PBMCs provided the cDNA or gDNA that served as material.

Per the study methods: Counts of nucleated cells, estimated from reference gene primer amplification, were obtained. Using immunoSEQ multiplex PCR, the repertoire was profiled, and TCRdb retains in-frame clones only, with some absent. That table supplies the V and J calls and clone size; D and trimming were determined from the DNA. This sample has some 65,000 clones, with roughly 80% found just once. CDR1 is WSHSY and CDR2 is SAAADI in the germline V gene. Trimming cost V 6 bases and J 0 bases; bases outside gene matches: 10. There are 19 residues in the CDR3. The receptor was derived from a woman aged 70-85 years with acute or convalescent COVID-19. This chain joins TRBV10-2 and TRBJ2-3; 15 nucleotides agree with TRBD2. Sequenced: peripheral blood. DNA for the CDR3: TGCGCCAGCAGCGGACTAGCGGGGGGGCTTCCAATAAGCACAGATACGCAGTATTTT. Protein sequence: CASSGLAGGLPISTDTQYF.